This T cell receptor beta chain was captured in a study of T cells in Graves' hyperthyroidism and ophthalmopathy. This clonotype was counted between two and nine times. Its antigen is as yet unknown. Whole-study results and caveats: Blood shared most expanded thyroid clonotypes above 0.001.

V lost 6 bases, J lost 0 bases, and 8 bases stayed unmatched. Looked up from germline, CDR1 is SNHLY and CDR2 is FYNNEI. The length of the CDR3 is 16 residues. Those with hyperthyroidism were 18 to 65 years old, newly diagnosed, and ill for under 2 months. The CDR3 regions of TCR beta were amplified from RNA transcripts. The TCR CDR3 was amplified in a first-round RT-PCR using the HTBI primer set. MiXCR, run by TCRdb on the multiplex PCR reads, gives a single entry per CDR3 protein. The table records around 180,000 distinct CDR3 sequences, approximately 15% of them present only once. The V gene is TRBV2, the J gene TRBJ1-3; 7 bases are shared with TRBD1. The sequence was collected from a woman aged 45-59 years with Graves' hyperthyroidism. Sequences were obtained from blood. This chain's CDR3 is CASRAWGQNSGNTIYF. CDR3 DNA sequence: TGTGCCAGCAGGGCCTGGGGACAGAACTCTGGAAACACCATATATTTT.